This is a list of T cell receptor beta chains from one sample in a study of cytomegalovirus exposure and HLA in healthy donors. Sequencing was performed with immunoSEQ multiplex PCR; in TCRdb, only in-frame clones are kept and a portion is missing. The data hold roughly 330,000 clones, with about nine tenths observed a single time. Sequenced material: PBMCs. The receptor source for this set is a woman between 25 and 40 years old in good health and CMV-seropositive. Both conserved end residues are part of each CDR3. D genes are given only for firm matches. Clone sizes are given selectively: once, few, many, or a class where the clone is expanded.

>few|TRBV27|TRBJ2-1|NA
CASSPSHMAYNEQFF
TGTGCCAGCAGTCCCTCGCATATGGCCTACAATGAGCAGTTCTTC
>NA|TRBV4-3|TRBJ1-1|NA
CASSQGVVNTEAFF
TGCGCCAGCAGCCAAGGGGTCGTGAACACTGAAGCTTTCTTT
>NA|TRBV29-1|TRBJ2-7|NA
CSVEDRVTYEQYF
TGCAGCGTTGAAGATCGGGTGACCTACGAGCAGTACTTC
>NA|TRBV6-4|TRBJ2-5|NA
CASSDREGETQYF
TGTGCCAGCAGTGACAGGGAAGGGGAGACCCAGTACTTC
>NA|TRBV6-5|TRBJ2-7|NA
CASSYFVSPGNYEQYF
TGTGCCAGCAGTTACTTTGTTAGTCCTGGGAACTACGAGCAGTACTTC
>NA|TRBV27|TRBJ2-3|TRBD2
CATKGTSGSSTDTQYF
TGTGCCACTAAGGGGACTAGCGGCTCTAGCACAGATACGCAGTATTTT
>NA|TRBV2|TRBJ2-1|TRBD1
CARQGMGSSYNEQFF
TGTGCCAGACAGGGGATGGGGAGCTCCTACAATGAGCAGTTCTTC
>NA|TRBV7-9|TRBJ2-5|TRBD2
CASSSLAGVTGETQYF
TGTGCCAGCAGCTCCTTAGCGGGAGTAACCGGGGAGACCCAGTACTTC
>NA|TRBV4-1|TRBJ2-2|NA
CASSQGAGRKTGELFF
TGCGCCAGCAGCCAAGGAGCTGGACGTAAGACCGGGGAGCTGTTTTTT
>NA|TRBV4-3|TRBJ2-3|TRBD2
CASSQGLAGRVHTQYF
TGCGCCAGCAGCCAAGGACTAGCGGGGCGGGTCCATACGCAGTATTTT
>once|TRBV6-6|TRBJ1-4|NA
CASRNRDGNEKLFF
TGTGCCAGCAGGAACCGGGACGGTAATGAAAAACTGTTTTTT
>NA|TRBV5-6|TRBJ2-3|NA
CASSLDTTDTQYF
TGTGCCAGCAGCTTGGACACCACAGATACGCAGTATTTT
>NA|TRBV23-1|TRBJ2-5|TRBD1
CASSHPGQGLIAGIWETQYF
TGCGCCAGCAGTCACCCGGGACAGGGTTTAATAGCGGGCATATGGGAGACCCAGTACTTC
>NA|TRBV30|TRBJ2-7|TRBD1
CAWGQGFYEQYF
TGTGCCTGGGGACAGGGTTTCTACGAGCAGTACTTC
>NA|TRBV5-1|TRBJ2-4|NA
CASSLASGVVKNIQYF
TGCGCCAGCAGCTTGGCCTCAGGCGTAGTCAAAAACATTCAGTACTTC
>once|TRBV28|TRBJ2-3|TRBD2
CASSQGLAGSTDTQYF
TGTGCCAGCAGCCAGGGACTAGCGGGGTCCACAGATACGCAGTATTTT
>NA|TRBV9|TRBJ1-2|NA
CASSLSGTQGYTF
TGTGCCAGCAGCTTATCCGGGACACAAGGCTACACCTTC
>NA|TRBV6-5|TRBJ2-7|NA
CASSYMTDYEQYF
TGTGCCAGCAGTTACATGACAGACTACGAGCAGTACTTC
>NA|TRBV5-1|TRBJ1-2|NA
CASSSDYGYTF
TGCGCCAGCAGCTCGGACTATGGCTACACCTTC
>NA|TRBV7-6|TRBJ2-2|TRBD2
CASSTSGGAGELFF
TGTGCCAGCAGCACTAGCGGGGGGGCCGGGGAGCTGTTTTTT